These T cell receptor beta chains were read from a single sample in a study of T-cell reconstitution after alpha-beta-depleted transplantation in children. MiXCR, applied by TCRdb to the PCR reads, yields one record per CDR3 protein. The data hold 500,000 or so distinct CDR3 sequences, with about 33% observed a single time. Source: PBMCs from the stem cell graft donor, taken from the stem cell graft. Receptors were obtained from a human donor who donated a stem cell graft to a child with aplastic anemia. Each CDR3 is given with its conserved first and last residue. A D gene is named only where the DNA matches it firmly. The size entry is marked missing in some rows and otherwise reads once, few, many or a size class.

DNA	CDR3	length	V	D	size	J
TGCGCCAGCAGCCTAGGACTAGCGGGACCCGGGGAGCAGTTCTTC	CASSLGLAGPGEQFF	15	TRBV5-1	TRBD2	.	TRBJ2-1
TGCAGTGCTAGAGAACCACAGATCAATCAGCCCCAGCATTTT	CSAREPQINQPQHF	14	TRBV20-1	.	.	TRBJ1-5
TGCGGATCATCCGGGACTAGCGGGACGAATGAGCAGTTCTTC	CGSSGTSGTNEQFF	14	TRBV20-1	TRBD2	.	TRBJ2-1
TGTGCCAGCGGGAAAGATCTGGGGAGCTCCTACAATGAGCAGTTCTTC	CASGKDLGSSYNEQFF	16	TRBV12-3/TRBV12-4	.	few	TRBJ2-1
TGTGCCAGCAGTTTAGTTGGGGGGCACGGCTACACCTTC	CASSLVGGHGYTF	13	TRBV12-3/TRBV12-4	.	few	TRBJ1-2
TGTGCCAGCAGCCAAGAACTAGCGGGATTCTACGAGCAGTACTTC	CASSQELAGFYEQYF	15	TRBV4-2	TRBD2	.	TRBJ2-7
TGTGCCAGCAGCCCCGGGGACAGGGGCCTGGGGGAGCCCCAGCATTTT	CASSPGDRGLGEPQHF	16	TRBV7-2	TRBD1	many	TRBJ1-5
TGCAGGGTTGTAGGGGACAGAAACTCGAACACCGGGGAGCTGTTTTTT	CRVVGDRNSNTGELFF	16	TRBV29-1	TRBD1	.	TRBJ2-2
TGCAGCGTTGAAGATGGGGCAGGCGTAGGGTCCGCTTTCTTT	CSVEDGAGVGSAFF	14	TRBV29-1	.	.	TRBJ1-1
TGTGCCAGCAGCGTTACCCAGGGCAGTTTGACAACTAATGAAAAACTGTTTTTT	CASSVTQGSLTTNEKLFF	18	TRBV5-6	.	.	TRBJ1-4